These T cell receptor beta chains were read from a single sample in a study of shared clonotypes between healthy human individuals. Clones were sequenced by immunoSEQ multiplex PCR, and TCRdb holds only the in-frame ones, with some missing. The sample carries 2,100,000 or so clones, approximately 96% recorded once. The sample comprised naive CD4+ T cells sorted from blood. The receptors come from a man between 18 and 35 years old in good health. Each CDR3 is given with its conserved first and last residue. D genes are given only for firm matches. Size is omitted from some rows. Given values are once, few, many or a class for expanded clones.

CDR3 DNA | CDR3 protein | D gene | J gene | V gene | clone size
TGTGCCAGCTCACTACAGGGTACGGAGCAGCCCCAGCATTTT | CASSLQGTEQPQHF | - | TRBJ1-5 | TRBV18 | -
TGCGCCAGCAGCCAAGTGGGTACAGGGGTTTCCGAGCAGTACTTC | CASSQVGTGVSEQYF | TRBD1 | TRBJ2-7 | TRBV4-1 | -
TGTGCCAGCAGGGACCAAGAGACCCAGTACTTC | CASRDQETQYF | - | TRBJ2-5 | TRBV2 | -
TGTGCCAGCTCACCATCGCGGTGGGGAGGAAACACCATATATTTT | CASSPSRWGGNTIYF | - | TRBJ1-3 | TRBV18 | -
TGTGCCTGCGACAGGGGGGGGACCTCCTACGAGCAGTACTTC | CACDRGGTSYEQYF | TRBD1 | TRBJ2-7 | TRBV30 | once
TGTGCCATCAGTGGCGGACTAGACTCCTACAATGAGCAGTTCTTC | CAISGGLDSYNEQFF | TRBD2 | TRBJ2-1 | TRBV10-3 | -
TGTGCCATCAGGGGACTAGCGGGGGCCTCGAGGACCGGGGAGCTGTTTTTT | CAIRGLAGASRTGELFF | TRBD2 | TRBJ2-2 | TRBV10-3 | -
TGCGCCAGCAGCGTGGGACTCCACCAAGAGACCCAGTACTTC | CASSVGLHQETQYF | - | TRBJ2-5 | TRBV5-1 | -
TGTGCCAGCAGCCACCCGGGGGAGAGGATGAACACTGAAGCTTTCTTT | CASSHPGERMNTEAFF | - | TRBJ1-1 | TRBV7-2 | -
TGTGCCAGTAGTCGCACAACGGGGAACCCACAAGAGACCCAGTACTTC | CASSRTTGNPQETQYF | - | TRBJ2-5 | TRBV19 | -
TGTGCCAGTAGTATGGGGACAGGGCTGAACACTGAAGCTTTCTTT | CASSMGTGLNTEAFF | TRBD1 | TRBJ1-1 | TRBV19 | -
TGTGCCAGCAGCTTGGTTTATGCCAATGAGCAGTTCTTC | CASSLVYANEQFF | - | TRBJ2-1 | TRBV5-5 | -
TGTGCCTGGGGGGACAGGGGTTTTCGTCAGCCCCAGCATTTT | CAWGDRGFRQPQHF | TRBD1 | TRBJ1-5 | TRBV30 | -
TGTGCCACCAGCAGAGATGGGATTATTAATGAAAAACTGTTTTTT | CATSRDGIINEKLFF | - | TRBJ1-4 | TRBV15 | -
TGTGCCAGCAGTTACTCGACAGGGGGAAAGAGAGGGACCCAGTACTTC | CASSYSTGGKRGTQYF | TRBD1 | TRBJ2-5 | TRBV6-5 | -
TGCGCCAGCAGAGGTCCCCAAGGGGCTACGCAGTATTTT | CASRGPQGATQYF | - | TRBJ2-3 | TRBV4-1 | -
TGCGCCAGCAGCCAAGCCCCAACTAGCGGAAACAAAGAGACCCAGTACTTC | CASSQAPTSGNKETQYF | TRBD2 | TRBJ2-5 | TRBV4-1 | -
TGTGCCAGCAGCATTGGACTAGTAACAGATACGCAGTATTTT | CASSIGLVTDTQYF | TRBD2 | TRBJ2-3 | TRBV5-6 | -
TGTGCCAGTAGTATACGAACCAACTCTGGAAACACCATATATTTT | CASSIRTNSGNTIYF | - | TRBJ1-3 | TRBV19 | once
TGTGCCAGCTCACGTGGACCACAAGAGACCCAGTACTTC | CASSRGPQETQYF | - | TRBJ2-5 | TRBV18 | -
TGTGCCAGTAGGAGGGGAATGGACAGGGAAAGTTCACCCCTCCACTTT | CASRRGMDRESSPLHF | TRBD1 | TRBJ1-6 | TRBV19 | -
TGTGCCAGCAGCAATCCCGGACAGGGCAAACCCCTCCACTTT | CASSNPGQGKPLHF | TRBD1 | TRBJ1-6 | TRBV7-2 | -
TGTGCCAGCAGCTTAGTCCGGGGGGTGAACACTGAAGCTTTCTTT | CASSLVRGVNTEAFF | - | TRBJ1-1 | TRBV7-8 | once
TGTGCCAGCAGCGTAGGTAAGGTAGCGGGGGTATTGGACATTCAGTACTTC | CASSVGKVAGVLDIQYF | TRBD2 | TRBJ2-4 | TRBV9 | -
TGTGCCAGCTCAGACGGCCAGCCCCAGCATTTT | CASSDGQPQHF | - | TRBJ1-5 | TRBV18 | -
TGTGCCAGCAGCTTAGGAGGGGACTATGGCTACACCTTC | CASSLGGDYGYTF | - | TRBJ1-2 | TRBV7-9 | -
TGTGCCAGCAGTTCTGGGACAGGAGGTTTAATTGGAAAACTGTTTTTT | CASSSGTGGLIGKLFF | TRBD1 | TRBJ1-4 | TRBV6-6 | -
TGTGCCATCAGTGCCCCAGGGGGGACAGGGCCCGGGGGCACAGATACGCAGTATTTT | CAISAPGGTGPGGTDTQYF | TRBD1 | TRBJ2-3 | TRBV10-3 | -
TGTGCCGCCTCACCCACTAGCACAGATACGCAGTATTTT | CAASPTSTDTQYF | - | TRBJ2-3 | TRBV6-5 | -
TGTGCCTGGAGTGTTTGGGGGGATACGCAGTATTTT | CAWSVWGDTQYF | - | TRBJ2-3 | TRBV30 | -
TGTGCCAGTGGACGCGGTAGCACAGATACGCAGTATTTT | CASGRGSTDTQYF | - | TRBJ2-3 | TRBV28 | -
TGTGCCAGCAGCTTAGCGCCGGGGGGGCCCCGAAATGAGCAGTTCTTC | CASSLAPGGPRNEQFF | TRBD2 | TRBJ2-1 | TRBV7-9 | -
TGTGCCAGCAGCTTAGGATCCGACGGGGAGCTGTTTTTT | CASSLGSDGELFF | - | TRBJ2-2 | TRBV11-2 | -
TGTGCCAGCAGTGGGACTAGCGGTTCGCGGACCCAGTACTTC | CASSGTSGSRTQYF | TRBD2 | TRBJ2-5 | TRBV6-5 | -
TGTGCCAGCAGTTCTCAGGGGGCGCGAGGACAGCCCCAGCATTTT | CASSSQGARGQPQHF | TRBD1 | TRBJ1-5 | TRBV6-5 | -
TGTGCCAGCAGCTTAGGTACAGGGAACGGAAACACCATATATTTT | CASSLGTGNGNTIYF | - | TRBJ1-3 | TRBV7-9 | -
TGCGCCAGCAGCTTGGAGGGCCAGTCCACCGGGGAGCTGTTTTTT | CASSLEGQSTGELFF | - | TRBJ2-2 | TRBV5-1 | -
TGTGCCAGCAGACCGACAGTGAACACTGAAGCTTTCTTT | CASRPTVNTEAFF | - | TRBJ1-1 | TRBV6-5 | -
TGCAGCGTTGTTGTGGGACAGACTGCTTTCTTT | CSVVVGQTAFF | TRBD1 | TRBJ1-1 | TRBV29-1 | -
TGTGCCAGCAGCCAGAGACAGGGGGGGTCCTACGAGCAGTACTTC | CASSQRQGGSYEQYF | TRBD1 | TRBJ2-7 | TRBV4-2 | -
TGCGCCAGCAGCCCGACGGGAGGGGGCTTCCCAAGCTCTGGGGCCAACGTCCTGACTTTC | CASSPTGGGFPSSGANVLTF | - | TRBJ2-6 | TRBV5-1 | -
TGTGCCAGTACCCAGGGTTGGAACACTGAAGCTTTCTTT | CASTQGWNTEAFF | - | TRBJ1-1 | TRBV19 | -
TGTGCCAGCAGCGTCGGGACAGGGGGTACTAACTATGGCTACACCTTC | CASSVGTGGTNYGYTF | TRBD1 | TRBJ1-2 | TRBV9 | -
TGCGCCAGCAGCTTTACAGGGGAGGAGAACACTGAAGCTTTCTTT | CASSFTGEENTEAFF | TRBD1 | TRBJ1-1 | TRBV5-1 | -
TGTGCCAGCAGCAAGACAGGGTCCACAGATACGCAGTATTTT | CASSKTGSTDTQYF | TRBD1 | TRBJ2-3 | TRBV27 | -
TGTGCCAGCAGCCGTGGGGCTGAAGCTTTCTTT | CASSRGAEAFF | - | TRBJ1-1 | TRBV6-1 | -
TGCGCCAGCAGTTGGAAACAGGGAGCAGATACGCAGTATTTT | CASSWKQGADTQYF | - | TRBJ2-3 | TRBV5-1 | -
TGTGCCAGCAGTTTGCGGGACTTACTTACAAAAGAGCAGTTCTTC | CASSLRDLLTKEQFF | - | TRBJ2-1 | TRBV28 | -
TGCGCCAGCAGCTTGCCCGGACAGGGAAGCACAGATACGCAGTATTTT | CASSLPGQGSTDTQYF | TRBD1 | TRBJ2-3 | TRBV5-1 | -
TGTGCCAGCAGCTATCCGGGACAGGGGGCAAACGAGCAGTACTTC | CASSYPGQGANEQYF | TRBD1 | TRBJ2-7 | TRBV7-2 | -
TGCAGCGTTGGGGCAGGGGATAGTCAGCCCCAGCATTTT | CSVGAGDSQPQHF | - | TRBJ1-5 | TRBV29-1 | -
TGTGCCAGCAGCTTAAACCGGAACACTGAAGCTTTCTTT | CASSLNRNTEAFF | - | TRBJ1-1 | TRBV7-2 | -
TGTGCCAGTAGTAATTCACCAGGGATTAATCAGCCCCAGCATTTT | CASSNSPGINQPQHF | - | TRBJ1-5 | TRBV19 | -
TGTGCCATCAAGGGTATGGGCCAGGGTGTTGACTATGGCTACACCTTC | CAIKGMGQGVDYGYTF | - | TRBJ1-2 | TRBV10-3 | -